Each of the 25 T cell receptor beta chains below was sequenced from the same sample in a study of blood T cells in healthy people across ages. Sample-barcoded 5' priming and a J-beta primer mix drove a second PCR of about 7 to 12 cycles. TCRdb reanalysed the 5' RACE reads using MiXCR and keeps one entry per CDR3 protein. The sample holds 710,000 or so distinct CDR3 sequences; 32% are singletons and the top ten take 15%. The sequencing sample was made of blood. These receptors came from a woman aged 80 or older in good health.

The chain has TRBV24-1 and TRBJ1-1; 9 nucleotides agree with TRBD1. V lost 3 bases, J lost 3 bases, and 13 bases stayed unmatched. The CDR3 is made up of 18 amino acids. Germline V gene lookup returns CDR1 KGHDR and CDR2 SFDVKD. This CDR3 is CATSDHKTGGGHDTEAFF. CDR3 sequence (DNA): TGTGCCACCAGTGATCACAAAACAGGGGGCGGTCACGACACTGAAGCTTTCTTT.

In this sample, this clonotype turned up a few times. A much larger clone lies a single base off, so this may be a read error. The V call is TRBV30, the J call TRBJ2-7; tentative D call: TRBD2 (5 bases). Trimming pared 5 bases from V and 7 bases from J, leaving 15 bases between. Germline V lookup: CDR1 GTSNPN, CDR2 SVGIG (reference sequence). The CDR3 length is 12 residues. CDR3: CAWQLEGNEQYF. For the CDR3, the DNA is TGTGCCTGGCAGCTCGAGGGCAATGAGCAGTACTTC.

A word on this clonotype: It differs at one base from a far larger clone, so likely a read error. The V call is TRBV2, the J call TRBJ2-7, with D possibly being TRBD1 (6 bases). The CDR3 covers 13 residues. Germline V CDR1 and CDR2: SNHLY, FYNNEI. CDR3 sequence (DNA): TGTGCCAGCTCCCTGGACAGCTCCTGCGAGCAGTACTTC. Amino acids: CASSLDSSCEQYF.

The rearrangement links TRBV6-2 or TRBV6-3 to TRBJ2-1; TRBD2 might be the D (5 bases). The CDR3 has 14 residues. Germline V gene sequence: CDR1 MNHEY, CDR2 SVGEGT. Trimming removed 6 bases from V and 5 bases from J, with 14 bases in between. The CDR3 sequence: CASRTGSPNNEQFF. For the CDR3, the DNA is TGTGCCAGCAGGACGGGGAGCCCGAACAATGAGCAGTTCTTC.

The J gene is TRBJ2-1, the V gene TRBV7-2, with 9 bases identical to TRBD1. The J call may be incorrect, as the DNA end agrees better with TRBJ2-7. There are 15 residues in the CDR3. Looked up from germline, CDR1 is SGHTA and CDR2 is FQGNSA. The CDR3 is CASRSGTGLFYEQYF. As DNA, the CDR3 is TGTGCCAGCAGGTCTGGGACAGGGTTATTCTACGAGCAGTACTTC.

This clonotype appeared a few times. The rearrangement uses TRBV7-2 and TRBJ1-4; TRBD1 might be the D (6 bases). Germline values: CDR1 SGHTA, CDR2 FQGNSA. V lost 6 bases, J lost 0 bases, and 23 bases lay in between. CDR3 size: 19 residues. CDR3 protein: CASSGRKGTGFATNEKLFF. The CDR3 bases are TGTGCCAGCAGTGGGAGGAAAGGAACAGGGTTTGCAACTAATGAAAAACTGTTTTTT. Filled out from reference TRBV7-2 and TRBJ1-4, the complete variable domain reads GAGVSQSPSNKVTEKGKDVELRCDPISGHTALYWYRQSLGQGLEFLIYFQGNSAPDKSGLPSDRFSAERTGGSVSTLTIQRTQQEDSAVYLCASSGRKGTGFATNEKLFFGSGTQLSVL.

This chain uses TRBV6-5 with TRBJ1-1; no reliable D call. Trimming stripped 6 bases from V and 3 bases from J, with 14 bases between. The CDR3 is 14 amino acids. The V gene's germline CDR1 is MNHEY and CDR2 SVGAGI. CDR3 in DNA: TGTGCCAGCAGCGGGATCCCCGAGGACACTGAAGCTTTCTTT. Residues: CASSGIPEDTEAFF.

The CDR3 DNA sequence: TGTGCCAGTACCTCTAGGGCTGGGGGAGACACCGGGGAGCTGTTTTTT. Translating it yields CASTSRAGGDTGELFF. This chain joins TRBV9 and TRBJ2-2; D could derive from TRBD1 or TRBD2 (5 bases each). This CDR3 contains 16 residues. CDR1 is SGDLS, CDR2 YYNGEE, per germline. V lost 8 bases, J lost 3 bases, and 20 bases lay in between.

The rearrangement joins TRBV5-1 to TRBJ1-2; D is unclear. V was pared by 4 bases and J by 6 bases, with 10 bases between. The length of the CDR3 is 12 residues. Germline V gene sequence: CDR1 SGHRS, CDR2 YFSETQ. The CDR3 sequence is CASSPDWDGYTF. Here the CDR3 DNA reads TGCGCCAGCAGCCCGGACTGGGATGGCTACACCTTC.

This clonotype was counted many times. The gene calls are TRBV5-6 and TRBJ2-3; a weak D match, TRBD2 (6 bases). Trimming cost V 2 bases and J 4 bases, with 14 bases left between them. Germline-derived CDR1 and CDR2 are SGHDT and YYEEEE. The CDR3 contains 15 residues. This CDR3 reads CASSLDPGVADTQYF. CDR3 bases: TGTGCCAGCAGCTTAGACCCGGGGGTGGCAGATACGCAGTATTTT.

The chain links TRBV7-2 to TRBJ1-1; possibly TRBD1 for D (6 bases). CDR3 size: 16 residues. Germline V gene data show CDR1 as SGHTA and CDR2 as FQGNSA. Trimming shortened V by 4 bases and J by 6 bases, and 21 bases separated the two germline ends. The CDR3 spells CASSSSKDRTVAEAFF. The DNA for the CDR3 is TGTGCCAGCAGCTCGTCTAAGGACAGAACCGTGGCTGAAGCTTTCTTT.

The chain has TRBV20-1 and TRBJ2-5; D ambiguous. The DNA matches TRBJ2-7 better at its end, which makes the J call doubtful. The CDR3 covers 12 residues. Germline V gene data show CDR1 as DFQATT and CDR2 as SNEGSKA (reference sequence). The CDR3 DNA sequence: TGCAGTGCTTGGAACGGAATTTACGAGCAGTACTTC. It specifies CSAWNGIYEQYF.

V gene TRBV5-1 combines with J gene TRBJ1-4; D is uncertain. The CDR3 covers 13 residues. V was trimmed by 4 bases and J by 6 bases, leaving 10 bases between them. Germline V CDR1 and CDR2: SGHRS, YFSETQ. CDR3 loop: CASSRGSYEKLFF. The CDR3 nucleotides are TGCGCCAGCAGCCGAGGATCTTATGAAAAACTGTTTTTT.

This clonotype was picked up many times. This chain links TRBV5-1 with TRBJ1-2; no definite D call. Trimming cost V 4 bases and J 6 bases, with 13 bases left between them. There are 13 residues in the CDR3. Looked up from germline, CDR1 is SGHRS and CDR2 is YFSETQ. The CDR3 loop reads CASSQPSENGYTF. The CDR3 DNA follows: TGCGCCAGCAGCCAGCCGTCGGAGAATGGCTACACCTTC.

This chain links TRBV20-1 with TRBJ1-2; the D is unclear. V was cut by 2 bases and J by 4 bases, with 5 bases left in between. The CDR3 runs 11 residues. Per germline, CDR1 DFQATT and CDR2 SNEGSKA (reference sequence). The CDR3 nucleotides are TGCAGTGCTAGACAGAGCTATGGCTACACCTTC. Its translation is CSARQSYGYTF.

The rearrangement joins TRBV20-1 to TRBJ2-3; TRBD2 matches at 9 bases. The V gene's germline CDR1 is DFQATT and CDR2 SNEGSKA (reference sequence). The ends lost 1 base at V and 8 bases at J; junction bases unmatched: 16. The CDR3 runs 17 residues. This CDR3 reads CSARGSSGTPFGGTQYF. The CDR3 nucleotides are TGCAGTGCTAGAGGATCTAGCGGGACGCCCTTTGGGGGTACGCAGTATTTT.

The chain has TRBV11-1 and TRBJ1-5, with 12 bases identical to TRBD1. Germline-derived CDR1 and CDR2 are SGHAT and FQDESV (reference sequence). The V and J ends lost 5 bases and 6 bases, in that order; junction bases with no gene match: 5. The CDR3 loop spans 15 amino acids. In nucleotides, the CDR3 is TGTGCCAGCAGCAAGGGACAGGGGGCAGGTCAGCCCCAGCATTTT. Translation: CASSKGQGAGQPQHF.

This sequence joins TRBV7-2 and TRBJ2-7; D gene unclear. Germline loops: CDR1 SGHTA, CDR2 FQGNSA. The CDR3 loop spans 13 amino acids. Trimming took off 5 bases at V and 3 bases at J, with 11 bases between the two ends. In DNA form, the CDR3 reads TGTGCCAGCAGCCTCACCAACCTCTACGAGCAGTACTTC. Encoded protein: CASSLTNLYEQYF.

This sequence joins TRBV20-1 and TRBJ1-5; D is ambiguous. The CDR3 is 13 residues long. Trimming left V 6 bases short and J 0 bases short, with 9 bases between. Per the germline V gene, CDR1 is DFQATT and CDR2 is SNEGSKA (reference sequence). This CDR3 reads CSAAPGSNQPQHF. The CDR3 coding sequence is TGCAGTGCAGCACCGGGTAGCAATCAGCCCCAGCATTTT.

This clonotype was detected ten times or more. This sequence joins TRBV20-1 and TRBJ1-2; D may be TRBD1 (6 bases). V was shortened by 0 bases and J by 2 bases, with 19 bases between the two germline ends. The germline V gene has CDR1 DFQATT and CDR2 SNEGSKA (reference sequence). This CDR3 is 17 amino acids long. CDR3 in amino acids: CSARDQELQGLNYGYTF. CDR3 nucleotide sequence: TGCAGTGCTAGAGACCAGGAATTACAGGGCCTAAACTATGGCTACACCTTC.

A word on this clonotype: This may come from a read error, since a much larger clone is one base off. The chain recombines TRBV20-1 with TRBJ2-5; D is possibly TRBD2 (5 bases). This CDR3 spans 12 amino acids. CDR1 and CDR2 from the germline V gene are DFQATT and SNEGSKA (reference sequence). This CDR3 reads CSASAGQEAQYF. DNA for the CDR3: TGCAGTGCTAGCGCGGGTCAAGAGGCCCAGTACTTC.

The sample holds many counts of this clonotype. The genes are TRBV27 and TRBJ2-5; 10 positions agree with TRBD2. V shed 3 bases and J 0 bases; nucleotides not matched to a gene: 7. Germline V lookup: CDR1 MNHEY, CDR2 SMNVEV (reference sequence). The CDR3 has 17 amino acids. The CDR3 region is CASSFHGLAEYQETQYF. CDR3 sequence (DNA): TGTGCCAGCAGTTTCCACGGACTAGCGGAGTACCAAGAGACCCAGTACTTC.

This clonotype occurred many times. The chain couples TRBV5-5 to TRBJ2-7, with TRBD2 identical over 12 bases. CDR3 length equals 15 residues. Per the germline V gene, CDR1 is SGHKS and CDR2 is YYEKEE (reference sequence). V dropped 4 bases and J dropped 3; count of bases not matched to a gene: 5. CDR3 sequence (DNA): TGTGCCAGCAGCCCCGGACTAGCGGGGCTCTACGAGCAGTACTTC. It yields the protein CASSPGLAGLYEQYF. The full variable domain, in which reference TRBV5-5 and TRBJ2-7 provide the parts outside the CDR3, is DAGVTQSPTHLIKTRGQQVTLRCSPISGHKSVSWYQQVLGQGPQFIFQYYEKEERGRGNFPDRFSARQFPNYSSELNVNALLLGDSALYLCASSPGLAGLYEQYFGPGTRLTVT.

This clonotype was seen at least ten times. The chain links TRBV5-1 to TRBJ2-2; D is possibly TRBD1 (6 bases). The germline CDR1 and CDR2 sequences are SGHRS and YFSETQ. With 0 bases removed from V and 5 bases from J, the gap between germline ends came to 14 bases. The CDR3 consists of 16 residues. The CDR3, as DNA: TGCGCCAGCAGCTTGGAGGCAGGGGATGGAACCGGGGAGCTGTTTTTT. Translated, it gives CASSLEAGDGTGELFF.

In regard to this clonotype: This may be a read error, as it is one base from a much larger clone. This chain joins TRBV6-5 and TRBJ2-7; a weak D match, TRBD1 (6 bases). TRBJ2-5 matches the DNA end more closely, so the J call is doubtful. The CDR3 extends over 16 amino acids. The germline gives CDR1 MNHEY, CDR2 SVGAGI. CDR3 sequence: CASRPGGQGRWGTQYF. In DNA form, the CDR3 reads TGTGCCAGCCGACCTGGTGGCCAGGGGCGTTGGGGGACCCAGTACTTC.